This T cell receptor beta chain was recorded in a study of T-cell memory formation after mild COVID-19. This clonotype was counted only a few times. TCRdb reprocessed the 5' RACE reads with MiXCR, giving one entry per CDR3 protein. The sample consists of 350,000 to 450,000 distinct CDR3 sequences, approximately 15% of them appearing once. V was trimmed by 5 bases and J by 3 bases, leaving 14 bases between them. CDR1 is KGHSH and CDR2 is LQKENI in the germline V gene. The CDR3 is 14 amino acids. This chain connects TRBV18 to TRBJ2-7; no clear D. Source material: PBMCs or a T cell subset sorted from them (not recorded which). The source of this sequence is a man between 18 and 29 years old who had mild COVID-19 (a few samples of this study predate the infection). Cell type and time point are not known. The CDR3 DNA reads as TGTGCCAGCTCAGCCGGAACTCTTGACTACGAGCAGTACTTC. Its protein product is CASSAGTLDYEQYF.